This TCR beta chain came from a study of early T cells in non-severe SARS-CoV-2 infection. About the study: Unsorted whole blood bulk RNA was sequenced, with unpaired chains.

On this clonotype: Its antigen is unknown.

Trimming pared 3 bases from V and 10 bases from J, leaving 14 bases between. The CDR3 covers 12 residues. Germline CDR1 is SGHRS and CDR2 is YFSETQ. Individually, cDNA molecules had unique molecular identifiers attached to them. One entry per CDR3 protein, called by TCRdb with MiXCR from the 5' RACE reads. This table has 80,000 to 100,000 distinct CDR3 sequences, 10% to 15% appearing once. Points from the study as a whole: In VDJdb matching, anti-spike CD8 responses were favored while private and CD4 specificities went missing.

Sequences were obtained from whole blood. The clonotype originates from an adult who was a healthcare worker with PCR-confirmed SARS-CoV-2 infection or an uninfected control (not recorded which). The chain has TRBV5-1 and TRBJ2-7; no clear D gene. DNA for the CDR3: TGCGCCAGCAGCTCGGACGGCCTAAGTCAGTACTTC. Encoded protein: CASSSDGLSQYF.